One T cell receptor (beta chain) is described in this entry. The data belong to a study of T-cell memory formation after mild COVID-19. Researchers used 5'RACE with constant-segment primers to make TCR alpha and TCR beta cDNA libraries that carry sample barcodes and UMIs. Each CDR3 protein is one row after TCRdb ran MiXCR on the 5' RACE reads. The repertoire holds around 320,000 distinct CDR3 sequences, roughly a fifth seen once, with under 25% in the top ten. Trimming cost V 5 bases and J 4 bases; bases outside gene matches: 4. Germline CDR1 DFQATT, CDR2 SNEGSKA (reference sequence). This CDR3 region has 12 residues.

The chain has TRBV20-1 and TRBJ2-5; 7 positions agree with TRBD2. The sample taken for sequencing was PBMCs or a T cell subset sorted from them (not recorded which). The receptor was isolated from a young man who had mild COVID-19 (a few samples of this study predate the infection). Cell type and time point are not known. CDR3 sequence: CSAFTSAETQYF. The CDR3 DNA reads as TGCAGTGCTTTTACTAGCGCAGAGACCCAGTACTTC.